These 14 T cell receptor beta chains share one sample of origin, sequenced in a study of cytomegalovirus exposure and HLA in healthy donors. PCR was performed using 60 Vbeta and 13 Jbeta primers. Data came from immunoSEQ multiplex PCR; TCRdb stores just in-frame clones and leaves some out. The sample includes approximately 150,000 clones, 60% to 80% of them seen just once. Material: PBMCs. The receptors were gathered from a woman aged 40-49 years in good health and CMV-seronegative.

CDR3 in DNA: TGTGCCAGCAGCGCAGGGATGGCTAATGAAAAACTGTTTTTT. Its protein is CASSAGMANEKLFF. V gene TRBV9 combines with J gene TRBJ1-4; the D gene is possibly TRBD1 (5 bases). V lost 3 bases and J lost 3, with 9 bases in between. There are 14 residues in the CDR3. From germline, CDR1 is SGDLS and CDR2 YYNGEE.

J is TRBJ2-1 and V is TRBV5-4; tentative D call: TRBD1 (5 bases). This CDR3 has 16 residues. CDR1 and CDR2 from the germline V gene are SGHNT and YYREEE (reference sequence). V was cut by 1 base and J by 4 bases, with 15 bases left in between. The CDR3 sequence is CASSLPPLGEYNEQFF. DNA for the CDR3: TGTGCCAGCAGCTTGCCCCCGTTAGGGGAATACAATGAGCAGTTCTTC.

The genes are TRBV4-2 and TRBJ2-3; 7 positions agree with TRBD2. Per germline, CDR1 LGHNA and CDR2 YNFKEQ. The CDR3 has 17 residues. J lost 4 bases, V lost 0 bases, and 10 bases had no gene match. CDR3 loop: CASSQDVMAGEPDTQYF. DNA of the CDR3: TGTGCCAGCAGCCAAGATGTGATGGCGGGGGAGCCAGATACGCAGTATTTT.

The J gene is TRBJ2-5, the V gene TRBV2, with unresolved D. The CDR3 length is 11 residues. V lost 6 bases and J 4 bases, leaving 6 bases between the germline ends. From germline, CDR1 is SNHLY and CDR2 FYNNEI. CDR3: CASSVIETQYF. In nucleotides, the CDR3 is TGTGCCAGCAGCGTTATAGAGACCCAGTACTTC.

The chain carries TRBV21-1 and TRBJ1-4; the table's D call, TRBD1, has no DNA check behind it. TRBV21-1 is a pseudogene segment. This CDR3 has 15 residues. The CDR3: CASSKVTTGYEKLFF. The CDR3 nucleotides are TGTGCCAGCAGCAAAGTAACCACAGGATATGAAAAACTGTTTTTT.

The sample holds one count of this clone. The V gene is TRBV10-2, the J gene TRBJ2-7, with D uncertain. The CDR3 spans 13 residues. Between the trimmed V and J ends, which lost 3 bases and 1 base, there was a span of 7 bases. Germline V gene data show CDR1 as WSHSY and CDR2 as SAAADI. CDR3 amino acids: CASSEYSSYEQYF. Written as DNA, the CDR3 is TGCGCCAGCAGTGAATACTCGTCCTACGAGCAGTACTTC.

This rearrangement joins TRBV28 to TRBJ2-7; TRBD2 matches 10 bases. Germline V gene lookup returns CDR1 MDHEN and CDR2 SYDVKM. The CDR3 loop spans 14 amino acids. V shed 6 bases and J 2 bases; nucleotides not matched to a gene: 4. In nucleotides, the CDR3 is TGTGCCAGCAGACCGAGCGGGAGGGCCTACGAGCAGTACTTC. Protein sequence: CASRPSGRAYEQYF. The full variable domain, its missing parts supplied by reference TRBV28 and TRBJ2-7, is DVKVTQSSRYLVKRTGEKVFLECVQDMDHENMFWYRQDPGLGLRLIYFSYDVKMKEKGDIPEGYSVSREKKERFSLILESASTNQTSMYLCASRPSGRAYEQYFGPGTRLTVT.

The chain links TRBV11-3 to TRBJ2-1; TRBD2 matches at 12 bases. V shed 5 bases, J shed 2 bases, and the junction held 4 bases outside the gene matches. Germline assignment: CDR1 SGHNT and CDR2 YENEEA. The CDR3 consists of 16 residues. The CDR3 region is CASSNWTSGAYNEQFF. CDR3 nucleotides: TGTGCCAGCAGCAACTGGACTAGCGGGGCCTACAATGAGCAGTTCTTC.

The gene calls are TRBV19 and TRBJ2-3; possible D gene TRBD1, 5 bases. Per germline, CDR1 LNHDA and CDR2 SQIVND (reference sequence). Trimming left V 6 bases short and J 5 bases short, with 15 bases between. The CDR3 is 14 amino acids. Here the CDR3 DNA reads TGTGCCAGTAGGGCCCAGGGCCCGCAAGATACGCAGTATTTT. This sequence encodes CASRAQGPQDTQYF.

This rearrangement joins TRBV28 to TRBJ1-2, with D possibly TRBD1 on 5 matching bases. CDR3 size: 12 residues. The V gene's germline CDR1 is MDHEN and CDR2 SYDVKM. V dropped 5 bases and J dropped 10 bases, with 14 bases sitting between them. CDR3 nucleotide sequence: TGTGCCAGCAGTGCAGGACAAAAAGTCTACACCTTC. Translation: CASSAGQKVYTF.

The CDR3 loop reads CASSPGTGGTEAFF. CDR3 nucleotide sequence: TGTGCCAGCAGCCCCGGGACAGGGGGCACTGAAGCTTTCTTT. The chain uses TRBV5-4 and TRBJ1-1; 11 positions agree with TRBD1. V shed 4 bases, J shed 4 bases, and the junction held 3 bases outside the gene matches. Germline V gene data show CDR1 as SGHNT and CDR2 as YYREEE (reference sequence). The CDR3 sequence is 14 residues long.

The chain recombines TRBV29-1 with TRBJ1-1; D may be TRBD1 (6 bases). This CDR3 has 12 amino acids. Germline V gene data show CDR1 as SQVTM and CDR2 as ANQGSEA. The germline V and J ends were trimmed by 7 bases and 1 base, with 10 bases remaining between them. The CDR3 is CSASQGNTEAFF. The CDR3 bases are TGCAGCGCCTCACAGGGGAACACTGAAGCTTTCTTT.

The chain joins TRBV6-1 to TRBJ2-2; D call uncertain. The CDR3 sequence is 15 residues long. Germline assignment: CDR1 MNHNS and CDR2 SASEGT. The germline V and J ends were trimmed by 7 bases and 4 bases, with 16 bases remaining between them. CDR3 nucleotide sequence: TGTGCCAGCATTAGTTTTGTTTCTAGCACCGGGGAGCTGTTTTTT. This codes for CASISFVSSTGELFF.

The sample holds a few counts of this clone. The chain couples TRBV14 to TRBJ2-7; D is possibly TRBD2 (6 bases). This CDR3 is built from 17 residues. Trimming stripped 4 bases from V and 3 bases from J, with 22 bases between. Germline CDR1 SGHDN, CDR2 FVKESK. The CDR3, as DNA: TGTGCCAGCAGCCCGATGGGGGGTCGCCTCTTTGACTACGAGCAGTACTTC. Translation gives CASSPMGGRLFDYEQYF.